A selection of T cell receptor beta chains follows, all from one sample in a study of blood T cell repertoires in COVID-19. Libraries were prepared by immunoSEQ multiplex PCR; TCRdb keeps only in-frame clonotypes and omits some of them. The sample consists of about 200,000 clones, just under 90% of them appearing once. The specimen sequenced was PBMCs or T cells enriched from blood (not recorded which). The source of these receptors is a woman in her 30s with acute COVID-19. The CDR3 runs from the conserved cysteine through the conserved F or W. The order of the fields is D gene, J gene, V gene, clone size, CDR3 protein, CDR3 DNA. The D gene is left open where the match is weak. Size values are once, few and many counts, or a class for expanded clones, and some rows have none.

>TRBD1|TRBJ1-2|TRBV4-1|.
CASSPPGTANYGYTF
TGCGCCAGCAGCCCCCCCGGGACAGCTAACTATGGCTACACCTTC
>TRBD1|TRBJ2-3|TRBV11-3|few
CASSLEGTGGTDTQYF
TGTGCCAGCAGCTTAGAGGGGACAGGGGGCACAGATACGCAGTATTTT
>.|TRBJ1-1|TRBV7-2|.
CASSFWGRRSTEALF
TGTGCCAGCAGCTTCTGGGGGCGGAGGAGCACTGAAGCTCTCTTT
>.|TRBJ1-3|TRBV5-1|.
CASSLAGVDSGNTIYF
TGCGCCAGCAGCTTGGCAGGGGTCGACTCTGGAAACACCATATATTTT
>TRBD1|TRBJ2-1|TRBV11-2|.
CASSSGTGSGDEQFF
TGTGCCAGCAGCTCCGGGACAGGGTCGGGGGATGAGCAGTTCTTC
>.|TRBJ1-5|TRBV2|.
CASAWRRQYPRGNQPQHF
TGTGCCAGCGCCTGGCGGAGGCAGTACCCGAGGGGCAATCAGCCCCAGCATTTT
>TRBD1|TRBJ2-5|TRBV4-1|.
CASSAPGQPRILETQYF
TGCGCCAGCAGCGCTCCGGGACAGCCTAGGATTTTAGAGACCCAGTACTTC
>.|TRBJ1-2|TRBV5-1|.
CASSNAGSYGYTF
TGCGCCAGCAGCAACGCAGGGTCCTATGGCTACACCTTC
>.|TRBJ1-2|TRBV29-1|.
CSVESRGNYGYTF
TGCAGCGTTGAAAGTCGGGGGAACTATGGCTACACCTTC
>.|TRBJ2-7|TRBV14|.
CASSQDRGYEQYF
TGTGCCAGCAGCCAAGACAGGGGCTACGAGCAGTACTTC
>.|TRBJ1-2|TRBV5-5|.
CASSLSQGGYTF
TGTGCCAGCAGCTTGTCACAGGGAGGCTACACCTTC
>.|TRBJ2-5|TRBV7-9|.
CASSSGSAGRIKETQYF
TGTGCCAGCAGCTCGGGGAGCGCGGGGCGGATCAAAGAGACCCAGTACTTC
>.|TRBJ1-6|TRBV7-9|once
CASSSGDRYNSPLHF
TGTGCCAGCAGCTCCGGAGACAGATATAATTCACCCCTCCACTTT
>.|TRBJ1-2|TRBV7-3|.
CASSLTGVEGYTF
TGTGCCAGCAGCTTAACAGGGGTGGAGGGCTACACCTTC
>.|TRBJ2-3|TRBV6-5|once
CASRPENTDTQYF
TGTGCCAGCAGGCCAGAAAACACAGATACGCAGTATTTT
>.|TRBJ2-7|TRBV5-8|few
CASSLAGGGTPGAYEQYF
TGTGCCAGCAGCTTGGCAGGTGGCGGAACCCCAGGGGCCTACGAGCAGTACTTC
>.|TRBJ2-7|TRBV25-1|.
CASTGDPYEQYF
TGTGCCAGCACCGGAGACCCCTACGAGCAGTACTTC
>TRBD1|TRBJ1-5|TRBV9|.
CASSAKTTHAGQVSNQPQHF
TGTGCCAGCAGCGCTAAGACTACTCACGCGGGACAGGTGAGCAATCAGCCCCAGCATTTT
>.|TRBJ1-1|TRBV30|.
CAWSPTRALGGMNTEAFF
TGTGCCTGGAGTCCTACCCGAGCCCTCGGCGGGATGAACACTGAAGCTTTCTTT
>.|TRBJ1-5|TRBV2|.
CASRYTGGPQHF
TGTGCCAGCAGGTACACGGGAGGGCCCCAGCATTTT
>TRBD2|TRBJ2-2|TRBV14|.
CASSPVAGGRTGELFF
TGTGCCAGCAGCCCCGTAGCGGGGGGGCGAACCGGGGAGCTGTTTTTT
>TRBD2|TRBJ2-1|TRBV19|.
CASSIDGTSGYRSVLSEQFF
TGTGCCAGTAGTATAGACGGGACTAGCGGTTACCGAAGCGTACTCAGTGAGCAGTTCTTC
>.|TRBJ1-1|TRBV18|once
CASSPGGLGTEAFF
TGTGCCAGCTCACCAGGGGGGTTGGGCACTGAAGCTTTCTTT
>TRBD1|TRBJ1-1|TRBV6-5|.
CASSLEGTGNTEAFF
TGTGCCAGCAGCCTAGAGGGGACAGGGAACACTGAAGCTTTCTTT
>TRBD1|TRBJ2-3|TRBV7-8|.
CASSLPRTGIDTDTQYF
TGTGCCAGCAGCTTACCTCGGACAGGGATTGACACAGATACGCAGTATTTT
>.|TRBJ2-7|TRBV6-5|.
CASSYQTASYEQYF
TGTGCCAGCAGCTATCAGACAGCCTCCTACGAGCAGTACTTC
>TRBD2|TRBJ2-3|TRBV7-2|.
CASSSQWASGGPSTDTQYF
TGTGCCAGCAGCTCCCAGTGGGCTAGCGGGGGGCCTAGCACAGATACGCAGTATTTT
>.|TRBJ2-7|TRBV6-5|.
CATRPGTYYEQYF
TGTGCCACCCGCCCCGGGACATACTACGAGCAGTACTTC
>.|TRBJ1-1|TRBV7-9|.
CASSPDSLNTEAFF
TGTGCCAGCAGCCCTGACAGTTTGAACACTGAAGCTTTCTTT
>.|TRBJ1-4|TRBV20-1|.
CSASIPGSNEKLFF
TGCAGTGCTAGTATCCCGGGGAGCAATGAAAAACTGTTTTTT
>TRBD1|TRBJ2-7|TRBV5-1|.
CASSFVGQGTVEQYF
TGCGCCAGCAGCTTCGTGGGACAGGGGACCGTCGAGCAGTACTTC
>TRBD1|TRBJ1-2|TRBV19|once
CASSNPDRGRDGYTF
TGTGCCAGTAGTAACCCGGACAGGGGGCGGGATGGCTACACCTTC
>.|TRBJ1-6|TRBV9|.
CASSPRGAVPSYNSPLHF
TGTGCCAGCAGCCCGCGAGGTGCGGTCCCCTCTTATAATTCACCCCTCCACTTT
>TRBD2|TRBJ2-7|TRBV15|.
CATSPGLADYEQYF
TGTGCCACCAGCCCGGGACTAGCGGACTACGAGCAGTACTTC
>.|TRBJ1-2|TRBV29-1|.
CSAGGQPTNYGYTF
TGCAGCGCCGGGGGGCAGCCGACTAACTATGGCTACACCTTC
>.|TRBJ1-4|TRBV4-3|.
CASSQGREVDEKLFF
TGCGCCAGCAGCCAAGGCAGGGAAGTGGATGAAAAACTGTTTTTT
>.|TRBJ1-1|TRBV30|once
CAWVLDTEAFF
TGTGCCTGGGTCCTAGACACTGAAGCTTTCTTT
>.|TRBJ1-1|TRBV1|.
CTSSRLRGGPRLNTEAFF
TGCACCAGCAGCCGCCTCCGGGGAGGTCCGAGACTTAACACTGAAGCTTTCTTT
>TRBD1|TRBJ1-2|TRBV2|.
CASSDQGVNYGYTF
TGTGCCAGCAGTGATCAGGGGGTTAACTATGGCTACACCTTC
>TRBD1|TRBJ1-2|TRBV5-1|.
CASRQSGTGGLYGYTF
TGCGCCAGCAGACAGAGCGGGACAGGGGGCCTTTATGGCTACACCTTC
>TRBD1|TRBJ1-3|TRBV6-2/TRBV6-3|.
CASSTRTGPGNTIYF
TGTGCCAGCAGTACCCGGACAGGGCCTGGAAACACCATATATTTT
>TRBD1|TRBJ1-4|TRBV5-1|.
CASSSFPSGDRGEKLFF
TGCGCCAGCAGCTCTTTCCCTAGTGGGGACAGGGGAGAAAAACTGTTTTTT
>TRBD1|TRBJ1-6|TRBV19|.
CASSLTDRGDSPLHF
TGTGCCAGTAGTCTCACGGACAGGGGGGATTCACCCCTCCACTTT